This T cell receptor (beta chain) was captured in a study of blood T cell repertoires in COVID-19. Study as a whole: Whether acute or convalescent, the COVID-19 samples came from the United States, Italy and Spain. T cells, B-cell-depleted T cells, or PBMCs provided the cDNA or gDNA that served as material.

Original methodology: Researchers report that nucleated cell counts were estimated from reference gene primer amplification. Assay used: immunoSEQ multiplex PCR; TCRdb lists only in-frame clones, some missing. The D gene and trimming were derived from the DNA, and the V and J assignments and clone size from that table. The sample has over 140,000 clones, roughly 73% seen once. The length of the CDR3 is 15 residues. Per germline, CDR1 SGHRS and CDR2 YFSETQ. V was shortened by 0 bases and J by 6 bases, with 14 bases between the two germline ends. The genes are TRBV5-1 and TRBJ2-3, with D unclear. The sequencing input was peripheral blood. The receptor comes from a woman between 45 and 65 years old with active or convalescent COVID-19. CDR3 in amino acids: CASSLVGLYLDTQYF. CDR3 sequence (DNA): TGCGCCAGCAGCTTGGTCGGTCTGTACCTTGATACGCAGTATTTT.